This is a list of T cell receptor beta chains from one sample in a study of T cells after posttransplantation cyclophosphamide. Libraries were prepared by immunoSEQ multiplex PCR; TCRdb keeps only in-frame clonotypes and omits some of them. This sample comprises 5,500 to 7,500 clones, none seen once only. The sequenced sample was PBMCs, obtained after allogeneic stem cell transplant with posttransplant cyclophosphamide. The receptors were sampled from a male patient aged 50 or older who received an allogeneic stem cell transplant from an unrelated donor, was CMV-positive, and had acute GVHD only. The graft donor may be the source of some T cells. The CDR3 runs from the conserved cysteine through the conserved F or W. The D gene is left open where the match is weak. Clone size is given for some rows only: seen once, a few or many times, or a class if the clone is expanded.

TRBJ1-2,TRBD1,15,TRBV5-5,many,TGTGCCAGCAGATCTGACAGGGTGAGGTCCTATGGCTACACCTTC,CASRSDRVRSYGYTF
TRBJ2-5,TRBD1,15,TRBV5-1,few,TGCGCCAGCAGCATCTCACCGGGACAGGTCGAGACCCAGTACTTC,CASSISPGQVETQYF
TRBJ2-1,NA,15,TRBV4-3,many,TGCGCCAGCAGACCGGGTCAGAGGGAGGTTGGGGAGCAGTTCTTC,CASRPGQREVGEQFF
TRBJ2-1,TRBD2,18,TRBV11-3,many,TGTGCCAGCAGCCCTGGACTAGCGGGAGTTCTCTCCTACAATGAGCAGTTCTTC,CASSPGLAGVLSYNEQFF
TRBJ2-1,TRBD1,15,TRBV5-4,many,TGTGCCAGCAGCCTCGACAGGGGTCTCCACAATGAGCAGTTCTTC,CASSLDRGLHNEQFF
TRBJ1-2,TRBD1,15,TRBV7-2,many,TGTGCCAGCACTGCGTCGACAGGGGGCTACTATGGCTACACCTTC,CASTASTGGYYGYTF
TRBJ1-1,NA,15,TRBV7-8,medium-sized,TGTGCCAGCAGCTTACTCCCCGGGGGGAACACTGAAGCTTTCTTT,CASSLLPGGNTEAFF
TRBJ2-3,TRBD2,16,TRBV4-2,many,TGTGCCAGCAGCCAAGACCTTAGCGGGAGAGGTGATACGCAGTATTTT,CASSQDLSGRGDTQYF
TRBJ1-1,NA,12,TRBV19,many,TGTGCCAGTAGTATAGGAAGGGGGTCGGCTTTCTTT,CASSIGRGSAFF
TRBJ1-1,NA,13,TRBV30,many,TGTGCCTGGAATAATGGAGGGGCCACTGAAGCTTTCTTT,CAWNNGGATEAFF
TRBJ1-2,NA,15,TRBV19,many,TGTGCCAGTAGTATTAGCGGGACGGCTAACTATGGCTACACCTTC,CASSISGTANYGYTF
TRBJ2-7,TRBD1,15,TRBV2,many,TGTGCCAGCAGTGTTAGAAGGACAGGATCGATGGAGCAGTACTTC,CASSVRRTGSMEQYF
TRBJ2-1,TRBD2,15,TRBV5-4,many,TGTGCCAGCAACTGGGCGGGAGGGTATTACAATGAGCAGTTCTTC,CASNWAGGYYNEQFF
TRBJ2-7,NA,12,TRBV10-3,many,TGTGCCATCAGTGACAGCTCCTACGAGCAGTACTTC,CAISDSSYEQYF
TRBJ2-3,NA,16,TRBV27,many,TGTGCCAGCAGTCCCACCACAGGGTTTGGCACAGATACGCAGTATTTT,CASSPTTGFGTDTQYF
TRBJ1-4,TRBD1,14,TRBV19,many,TGTGCCAGTAGCAGACAGGGACAGTATGAAAAACTGTTTTTT,CASSRQGQYEKLFF
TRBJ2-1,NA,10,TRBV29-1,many,TGCAGCTTTGACCAAAATGAGCAGTTCTTC,CSFDQNEQFF
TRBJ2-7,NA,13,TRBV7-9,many,TGTGCCAGCAGCTTTGAACGCGATCTCGAGCAGTACTTC,CASSFERDLEQYF
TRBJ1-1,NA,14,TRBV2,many,TGTGCCAGCAGTGTCAGGGGTCGAAGCACTGAAGCTTTCTTT,CASSVRGRSTEAFF
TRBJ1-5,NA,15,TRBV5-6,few,TGTGCCAGCAGCCCCGACAGGAGCAGCAATCAGCCCCAGCATTTT,CASSPDRSSNQPQHF
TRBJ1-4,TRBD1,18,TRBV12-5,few,TGTGCTAGTGGTTTGGTCTACAGGGGGCGCGCAACTAATGAAAAACTGTTTTTT,CASGLVYRGRATNEKLFF
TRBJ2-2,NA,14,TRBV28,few,TGTGCCAGCAGCCCCCGGTCGAACACCGGGGAGCTGTTTTTT,CASSPRSNTGELFF
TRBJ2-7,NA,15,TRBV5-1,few,TGCGCCAGCAGACGCTTACGGGAGCGCTCCTACGAGCAGTACTTC,CASRRLRERSYEQYF
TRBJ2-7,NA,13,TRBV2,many,TGTGCCAGCAGCCCGTCAGTGTCCTACGAGCAGTACTTC,CASSPSVSYEQYF
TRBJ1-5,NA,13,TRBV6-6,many,TGTGCCAGCAGTTGGGGGGAAAATCAGCCCCAGCATTTT,CASSWGENQPQHF
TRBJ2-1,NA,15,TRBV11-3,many,TGTGCCAGCAGCTTAGATTCGCGGGATAGCGATGAGCAGTTCTTC,CASSLDSRDSDEQFF
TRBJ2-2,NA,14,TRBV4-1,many,TGCGCCAGCAGACCACAGGTGAACACCGGGGAGCTGTTTTTT,CASRPQVNTGELFF
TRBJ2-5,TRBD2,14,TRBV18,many,TGTGCCAGCTCGCCCAGCGGCGGGAGTGAGACCCAGTACTTC,CASSPSGGSETQYF
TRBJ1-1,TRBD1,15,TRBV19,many,TGTGCCAGTAGTATTTACGGGACAGCGAACACTGAAGCTTTCTTT,CASSIYGTANTEAFF
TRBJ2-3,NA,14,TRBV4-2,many,TGTGCCAGCAGCCAAGATCGGGGTCTCGATACGCAGTATTTT,CASSQDRGLDTQYF
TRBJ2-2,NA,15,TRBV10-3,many,TGTGCCATCAGTAAGGGGTCCTCGAACACCGGGGAGCTGTTTTTT,CAISKGSSNTGELFF
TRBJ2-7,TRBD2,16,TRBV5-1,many,TGCGCCAGCAGCGCGACGACTAGCGGGGGGTCCTACGAGCAGTACTTC,CASSATTSGGSYEQYF
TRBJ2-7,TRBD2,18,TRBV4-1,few,TGCGCCAGCAGCCAAGACCACGAGCGGGGGATAAACTCCTACGAGCAGTACTTC,CASSQDHERGINSYEQYF
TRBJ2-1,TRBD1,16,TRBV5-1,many,TGCGCCAGCAGCTCCTCGCCGGGACAGTCCAACAATGAGCAGTTCTTC,CASSSSPGQSNNEQFF
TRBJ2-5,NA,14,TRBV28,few,TGTGCCAGCAGTGTCCCGGGAATTCAAGAGACCCAGTACTTC,CASSVPGIQETQYF
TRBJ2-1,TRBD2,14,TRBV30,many,TGTGCCTCTAAGCGGGGGGGCACCTACAATGAGCAGTTCTTC,CASKRGGTYNEQFF
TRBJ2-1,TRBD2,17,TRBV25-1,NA,TGTGCCAGCAGTGGGTTCCCCCCCCTAGCGGGTTCAAATGAGCAGTTCTTC,CASSGFPPLAGSNEQFF
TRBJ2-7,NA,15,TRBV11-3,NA,TGTGCCAGCAGCCCCTCCTCGTCAGGGATCTACGAGCAGTACTTC,CASSPSSSGIYEQYF
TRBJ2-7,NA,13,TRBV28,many,TGTGCCACCCTAGGGCTAGCGACCTACGAGCAGTACTTC,CATLGLATYEQYF
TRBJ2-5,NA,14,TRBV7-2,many,TGTGCCAGCAGCCCACTGGGCAGCCCAGAGACCCAGTACTTC,CASSPLGSPETQYF
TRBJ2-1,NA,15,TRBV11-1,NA,TGTGCCAGCAGCTTGGGTACTAGCTCCTACAATGAGCAGTTCTTC,CASSLGTSSYNEQFF
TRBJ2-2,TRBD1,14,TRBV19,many,TGTGCCAGTACCTTAAAGGGGGCAGCCGGGGAGCTGTTTTTT,CASTLKGAAGELFF
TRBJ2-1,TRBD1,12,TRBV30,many,TGTGCCTGGACAATGACAGGGAATGAGCAGTTCTTC,CAWTMTGNEQFF
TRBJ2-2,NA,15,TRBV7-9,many,TGTGCCAGCAGCTTCCCTATTACAGGAGTGGGGGAGCTGTTTTTT,CASSFPITGVGELFF
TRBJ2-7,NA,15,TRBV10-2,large,TGCGCCAGCAGTGAGCTAGCGTTCTGGTTTTACGAGCAGTACTTC,CASSELAFWFYEQYF